This passage covers 9 T cell receptor beta chains from one sample sequenced in a study of beta chain features in type 1 diabetes. The study reverse transcribed the entire isolated RNA, so it sequenced expressed TCRB transcripts. Repertoires were generated with immunoSEQ multiplex PCR, while TCRdb's copy carries only in-frame clones and drops some. This repertoire shows about 360,000 clones, about 12% found once; its top ten account for less than 0.02%. The sequenced sample consisted of naive CD4+ T cells from blood. Receptors were obtained from a man aged 18 to 29 in good health.

The V call is TRBV2, the J call TRBJ2-3; TRBD1 agrees at 8 bases. Germline trimming cut 7 bases from V and 2 bases from J; bases unmatched to any gene: 2. Germline values: CDR1 SNHLY, CDR2 FYNNEI. The CDR3 is made up of 13 amino acids. The CDR3 protein is CASKDRATDTQYF. CDR3 bases: TGTGCCAGCAAGGACAGGGCCACAGATACGCAGTATTTT.

This clone occurred a few times. V usage is TRBV25-1 and J usage is TRBJ1-5, with D possibly matching TRBD1 (5 bases). V gave up 6 bases and J gave up 6 bases, with 12 bases separating them. CDR1 and CDR2 (germline): MGHDK, SYGVNS. The CDR3 spans 13 residues. CDR3 protein: CASRGGAGQPQHF. The CDR3 coding sequence is TGTGCCAGCAGAGGAGGGGCCGGTCAGCCCCAGCATTTT.

CDR3: CASSLEYRGLWAETQYF. The CDR3 coding sequence is TGTGCCAGCAGTTTAGAGTACAGGGGGCTCTGGGCGGAGACCCAGTACTTC. The genes are TRBV28 and TRBJ2-5, with 9 bases identical to TRBD1. In germline, CDR1 is MDHEN, CDR2 SYDVKM. The CDR3 loop spans 17 amino acids. V lost 2 bases to trimming and J lost 5 bases; unmatched junction nucleotides: 12.

This clone was found a few times. This chain links TRBV29-1 with TRBJ1-1; 7 nucleotides agree with TRBD1. CDR1 SQVTM and CDR2 ANQGSEA come from the germline V gene. Trimming cost V 4 bases and J 5 bases; bases outside gene matches: 4. This CDR3 has 12 residues. CDR3 nucleotides: TGCAGCGTTGCAGGGGGTATGACTGAAGCTTTCTTT. Amino acid sequence: CSVAGGMTEAFF.

This clone was counted only a few times. The V and J genes are TRBV2 and TRBJ2-4; D gene uncertain. There are 12 residues in the CDR3. Germline V CDR1 and CDR2: SNHLY, FYNNEI. Trimming removed 3 bases at V and 7 bases at J, with 7 bases between. The CDR3 loop reads CASSEAPNIQYF. DNA of the CDR3: TGTGCCAGCAGTGAGGCCCCTAACATTCAGTACTTC.

The genes are TRBV5-1 and TRBJ2-5, with 7 bases that match TRBD1. The CDR3 is made up of 15 amino acids. V shed 4 bases and J 11 bases; nucleotides not matched to a gene: 17. CDR1 SGHRS and CDR2 YFSETQ come from the germline V gene. CDR3 loop: CASSPRDLRQGRQYF. CDR3 coding DNA: TGCGCCAGCAGCCCCAGAGACCTTAGACAGGGCAGGCAGTACTTC.

The rearrangement uses TRBV7-3 and TRBJ1-1; 8 nucleotides agree with TRBD1. CDR1 and CDR2 from the germline V gene are SGHTA and FQGTGA. The trim removed 5 bases at V and 8 bases at J, leaving 7 bases unmatched. The CDR3 length is 13 residues. The DNA for the CDR3 is TGTGCCAGCAGCCATACAGGGGGAATGGAAGCTTTCTTT. Translating it yields CASSHTGGMEAFF.

This clone has just a few counts. The chain combines TRBV30 with TRBJ1-1, with D possibly matching TRBD1 (5 bases). The CDR3 runs 13 residues. The germline V gene has CDR1 GTSNPN and CDR2 SVGIG (reference sequence). Between the trimmed V and J ends, which lost 4 bases and 2 bases, there was a span of 11 bases. For the CDR3, the DNA is TGTGCCTGGACTCGGACACTTAACACTGAAGCTTTCTTT. Encoded protein: CAWTRTLNTEAFF.

This clone was picked up a small number of times. The V and J genes are TRBV5-4 and TRBJ1-2; D gene ambiguous. The germline V and J ends were trimmed by 3 bases and 5 bases, with 11 bases remaining between them. CDR1 and CDR2 (germline): SGHNT, YYREEE (reference sequence). The CDR3 spans 13 residues. This chain's CDR3 is CASSSRHSYGYTF. CDR3 DNA: TGTGCCAGCAGCTCCAGACACAGTTATGGCTACACCTTC.